Included here is one TCR beta chain sequence, with context. Its target is not known. It was with 60 Vbeta and 13 Jbeta primers that the PCR ran. Profiling relied on immunoSEQ multiplex PCR, and the TCRdb table lists in-frame clones only, not all of them. This table holds 200,000 or so clones. Germline V gene lookup returns CDR1 SGHVS and CDR2 FQNEAQ. The CDR3 sequence is 14 residues long. Between the trimmed V and J ends, which lost 7 bases and 5 bases, there was a span of 17 bases. The sample comes from a study of cytomegalovirus exposure and HLA in healthy donors. Study results and limitations: In a later analysis, CMV-associated beta chains were mostly HLA-associated, it appeared.

The sequence derives from a boy aged 10-17 years in good health and CMV-seronegative. Sample: PBMCs. The chain recombines TRBV7-8 with TRBJ2-5; D may be TRBD2 (5 bases). CDR3 coding DNA: TGTGCCAGCACCGGTGGGCGGTGGAGGGAGACCCAGTACTTC. The encoded protein is CASTGGRWRETQYF.